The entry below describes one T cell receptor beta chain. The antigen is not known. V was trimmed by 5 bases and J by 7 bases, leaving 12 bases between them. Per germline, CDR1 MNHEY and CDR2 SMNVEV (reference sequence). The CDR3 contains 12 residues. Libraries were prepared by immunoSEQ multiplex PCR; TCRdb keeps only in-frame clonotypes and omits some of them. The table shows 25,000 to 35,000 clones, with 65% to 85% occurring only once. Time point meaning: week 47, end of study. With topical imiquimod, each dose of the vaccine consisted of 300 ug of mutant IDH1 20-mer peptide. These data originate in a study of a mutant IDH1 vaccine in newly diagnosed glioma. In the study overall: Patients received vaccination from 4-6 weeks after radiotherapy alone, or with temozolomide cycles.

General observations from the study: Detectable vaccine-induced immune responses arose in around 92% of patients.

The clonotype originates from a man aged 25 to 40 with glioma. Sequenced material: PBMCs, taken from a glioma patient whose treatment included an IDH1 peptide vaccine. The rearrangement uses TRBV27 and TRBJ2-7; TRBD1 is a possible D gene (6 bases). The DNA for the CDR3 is TGTGCCAGCAGTATGGGGGCAGGGGAGCAGTACTTC. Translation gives CASSMGAGEQYF.